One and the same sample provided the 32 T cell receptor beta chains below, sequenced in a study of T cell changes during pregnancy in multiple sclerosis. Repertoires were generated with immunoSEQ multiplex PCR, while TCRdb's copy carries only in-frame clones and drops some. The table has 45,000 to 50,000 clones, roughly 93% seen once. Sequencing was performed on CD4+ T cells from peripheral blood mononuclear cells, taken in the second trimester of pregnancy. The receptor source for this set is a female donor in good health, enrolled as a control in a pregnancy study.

The CDR3 is CASSLWLRGLAARSSYNEQFF. The CDR3 DNA reads as TGTGCCAGCAGTTTATGGTTGAGGGGACTAGCGGCGCGAAGCTCCTACAATGAGCAGTTCTTC. The rearrangement links TRBV27 to TRBJ2-1, with TRBD2 matching 11 bases. The CDR3 is 21 residues long. The J segment lost 0 bases and the V segment lost 1 base, leaving 14 bases of the junction unmatched. The germline V gene encodes CDR1 MNHEY and CDR2 SMNVEV (reference sequence).

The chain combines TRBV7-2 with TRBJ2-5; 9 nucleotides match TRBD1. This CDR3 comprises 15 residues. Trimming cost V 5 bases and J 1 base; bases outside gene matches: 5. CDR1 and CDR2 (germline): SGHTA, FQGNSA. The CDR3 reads CASSPDRGGQETQYF. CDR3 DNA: TGTGCCAGCAGCCCGGACAGGGGTGGCCAAGAGACCCAGTACTTC. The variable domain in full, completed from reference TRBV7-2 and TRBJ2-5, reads GAGVSQSPSNKVTEKGKDVELRCDPISGHTALYWYRQSLGQGLEFLIYFQGNSAPDKSGLPSDRFSAERTGGSVSTLTIQRTQQEDSAVYLCASSPDRGGQETQYFGPGTRLLVL.

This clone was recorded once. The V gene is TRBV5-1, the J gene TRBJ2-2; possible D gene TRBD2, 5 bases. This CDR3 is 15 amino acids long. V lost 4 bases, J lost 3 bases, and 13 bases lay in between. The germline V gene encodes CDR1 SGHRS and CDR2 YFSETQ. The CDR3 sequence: CASSREGVYTGELFF. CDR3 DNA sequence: TGCGCCAGCAGCCGGGAAGGAGTATACACCGGGGAGCTGTTTTTT.

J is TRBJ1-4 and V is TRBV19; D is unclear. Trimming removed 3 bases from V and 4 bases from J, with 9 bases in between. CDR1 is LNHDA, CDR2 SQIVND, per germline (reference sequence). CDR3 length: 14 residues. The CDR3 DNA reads TGTGCCAGTAGTATCAGCGGCCATAATGAAAAACTGTTTTTT. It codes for CASSISGHNEKLFF. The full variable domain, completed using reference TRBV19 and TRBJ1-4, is DGGITQSPKYLFRKEGQNVTLSCEQNLNHDAMYWYRQDPGQGLRLIYYSQIVNDFQKGDIAEGYSVSREKKESFPLTVTSAQKNPTAFYLCASSISGHNEKLFFGSGTQLSVL.

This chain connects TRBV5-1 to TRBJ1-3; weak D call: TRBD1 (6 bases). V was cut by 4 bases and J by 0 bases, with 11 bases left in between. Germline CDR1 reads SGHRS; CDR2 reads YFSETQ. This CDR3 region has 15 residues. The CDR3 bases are TGCGCCAGCAGCCCCGAGGGGGTCTCTGGAAACACCATATATTTT. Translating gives CASSPEGVSGNTIYF.

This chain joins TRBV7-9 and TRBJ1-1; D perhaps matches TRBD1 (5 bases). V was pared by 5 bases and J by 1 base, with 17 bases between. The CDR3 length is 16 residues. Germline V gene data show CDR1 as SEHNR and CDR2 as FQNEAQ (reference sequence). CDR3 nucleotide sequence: TGTGCCAGCAGCCCACCCCCGCGGGGCCCGAACACTGAAGCTTTCTTT. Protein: CASSPPPRGPNTEAFF.

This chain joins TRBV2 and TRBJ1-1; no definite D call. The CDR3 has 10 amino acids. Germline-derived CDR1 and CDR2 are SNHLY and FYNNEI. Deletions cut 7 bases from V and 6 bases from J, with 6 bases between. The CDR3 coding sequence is TGTGCCAGCATGGTAGCTGAAGCTTTCTTT. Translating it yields CASMVAEAFF.

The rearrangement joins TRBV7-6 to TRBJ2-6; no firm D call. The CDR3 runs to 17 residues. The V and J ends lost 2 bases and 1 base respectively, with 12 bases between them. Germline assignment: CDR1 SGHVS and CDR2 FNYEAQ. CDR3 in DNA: TGTGCCAGCAGCTTAAGAGAAACTGCATCTGGGGCCAACGTCCTGACTTTC. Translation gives CASSLRETASGANVLTF.

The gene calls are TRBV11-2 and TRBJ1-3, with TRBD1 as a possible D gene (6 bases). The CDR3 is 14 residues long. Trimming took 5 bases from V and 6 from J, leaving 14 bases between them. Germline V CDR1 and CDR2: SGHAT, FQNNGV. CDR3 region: CASSHTGRANTIYF. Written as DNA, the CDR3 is TGTGCCAGCAGCCACACAGGGAGGGCAAACACCATATATTTT.

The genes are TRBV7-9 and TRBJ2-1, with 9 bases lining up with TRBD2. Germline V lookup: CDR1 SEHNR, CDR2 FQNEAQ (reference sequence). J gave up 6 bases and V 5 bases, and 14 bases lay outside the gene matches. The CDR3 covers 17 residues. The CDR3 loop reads CASSPSIGTSKSNEQFF. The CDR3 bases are TGTGCCAGCAGCCCGTCAATAGGGACTAGCAAATCCAATGAGCAGTTCTTC.

This chain's CDR3 is CASTRIEANEKLFF. CDR3 bases: TGTGCCAGTACAAGGATTGAGGCTAATGAAAAACTGTTTTTT. The gene calls are TRBV19 and TRBJ1-4; no firm D call. Germline-derived CDR1 and CDR2 are LNHDA and SQIVND (reference sequence). Trimming left V 7 bases short and J 3 bases short, with 12 bases between. This CDR3 is built from 14 residues.

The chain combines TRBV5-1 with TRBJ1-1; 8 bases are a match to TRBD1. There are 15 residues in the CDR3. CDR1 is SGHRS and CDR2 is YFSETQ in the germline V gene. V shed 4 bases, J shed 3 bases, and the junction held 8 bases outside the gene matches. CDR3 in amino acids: CASSPTTGAHTEAFF. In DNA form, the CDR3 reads TGCGCCAGCAGCCCCACGACAGGGGCGCACACTGAAGCTTTCTTT.

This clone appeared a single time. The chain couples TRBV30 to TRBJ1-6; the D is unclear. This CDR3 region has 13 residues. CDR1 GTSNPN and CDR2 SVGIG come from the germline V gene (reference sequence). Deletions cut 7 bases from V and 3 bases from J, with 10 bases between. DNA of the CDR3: TGTGCCTCAAATCGGGGCTATAATTCACCCCTCCACTTT. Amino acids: CASNRGYNSPLHF.

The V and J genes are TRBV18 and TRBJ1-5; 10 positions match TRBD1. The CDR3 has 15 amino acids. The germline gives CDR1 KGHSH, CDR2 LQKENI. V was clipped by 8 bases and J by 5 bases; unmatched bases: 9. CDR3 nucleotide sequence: TGTGCCAGCCACTCCGGGACAGGGGTCCATCAGCCCCAGCATTTT. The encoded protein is CASHSGTGVHQPQHF.

The CDR3: CASSRDRVNEQYF. CDR3 nucleotide sequence: TGTGCCAGCAGTCGGGACAGGGTTAACGAGCAGTACTTC. The J gene is TRBJ2-7, the V gene TRBV6-1, with 9 positions matching TRBD1. CDR3 length: 13 amino acids. Per the germline V gene, CDR1 is MNHNS and CDR2 is SASEGT. The trim removed 5 bases at V and 5 bases at J, leaving 4 bases unmatched.

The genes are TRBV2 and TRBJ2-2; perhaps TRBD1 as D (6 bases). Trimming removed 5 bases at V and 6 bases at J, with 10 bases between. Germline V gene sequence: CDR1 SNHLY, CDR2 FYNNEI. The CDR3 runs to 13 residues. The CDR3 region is CASSIGQSGELFF. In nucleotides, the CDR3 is TGTGCCAGCAGTATAGGACAGTCCGGGGAGCTGTTTTTT.

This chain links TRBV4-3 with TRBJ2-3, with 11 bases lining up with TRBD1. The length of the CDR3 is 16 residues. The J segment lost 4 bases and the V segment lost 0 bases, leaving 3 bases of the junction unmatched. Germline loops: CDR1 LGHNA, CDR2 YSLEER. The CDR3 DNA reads TGCGCCAGCAGCCAAGAAAGGACAGGGGGCGCAGATACGCAGTATTTT. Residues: CASSQERTGGADTQYF.

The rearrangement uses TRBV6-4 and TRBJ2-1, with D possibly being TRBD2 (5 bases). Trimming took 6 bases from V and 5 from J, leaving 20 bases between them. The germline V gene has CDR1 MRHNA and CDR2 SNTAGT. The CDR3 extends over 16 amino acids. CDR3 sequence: CASSPRPTQTNNEQFF. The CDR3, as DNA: TGTGCCAGCAGCCCCCGACCTACACAGACTAACAATGAGCAGTTCTTC.

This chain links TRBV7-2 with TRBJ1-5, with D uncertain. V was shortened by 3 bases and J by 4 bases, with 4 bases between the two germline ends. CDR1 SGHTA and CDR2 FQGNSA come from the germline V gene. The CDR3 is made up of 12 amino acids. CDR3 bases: TGTGCCAGCAGCTTGTCGAATCAGCCCCAGCATTTT. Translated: CASSLSNQPQHF.

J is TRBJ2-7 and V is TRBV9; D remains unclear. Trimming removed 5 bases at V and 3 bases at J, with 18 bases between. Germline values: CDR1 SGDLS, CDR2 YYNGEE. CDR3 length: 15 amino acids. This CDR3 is CASSESGQAHYEQYF. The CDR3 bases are TGTGCCAGCAGTGAGTCTGGGCAGGCCCACTACGAGCAGTACTTC.

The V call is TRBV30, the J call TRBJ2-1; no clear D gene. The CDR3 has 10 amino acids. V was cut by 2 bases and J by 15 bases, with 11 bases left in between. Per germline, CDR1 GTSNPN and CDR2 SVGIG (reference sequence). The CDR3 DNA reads TGTGCCTGGAGTATCCATAGTACGTTCTTC. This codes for CAWSIHSTFF.

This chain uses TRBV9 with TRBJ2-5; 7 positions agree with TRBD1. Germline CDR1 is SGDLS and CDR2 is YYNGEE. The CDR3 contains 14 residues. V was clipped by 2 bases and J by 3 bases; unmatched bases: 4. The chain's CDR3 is CASSVGQDKETQYF. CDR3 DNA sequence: TGTGCCAGCAGCGTTGGACAGGATAAAGAGACCCAGTACTTC.

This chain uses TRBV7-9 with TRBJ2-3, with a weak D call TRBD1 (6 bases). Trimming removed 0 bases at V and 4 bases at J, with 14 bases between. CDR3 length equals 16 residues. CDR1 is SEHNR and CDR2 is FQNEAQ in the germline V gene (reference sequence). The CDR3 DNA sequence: TGTGCCAGCAGCTTAGCGTGGTCAGGGGAGTCAGATACGCAGTATTTT. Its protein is CASSLAWSGESDTQYF.

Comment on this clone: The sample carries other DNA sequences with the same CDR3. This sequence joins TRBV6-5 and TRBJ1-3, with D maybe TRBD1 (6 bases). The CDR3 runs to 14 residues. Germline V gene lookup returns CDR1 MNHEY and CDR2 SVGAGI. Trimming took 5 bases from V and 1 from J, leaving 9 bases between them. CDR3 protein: CASSKQGSGNTIYF. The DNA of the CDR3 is TGTGCCAGCAGTAAACAGGGTTCTGGAAACACCATATATTTT.

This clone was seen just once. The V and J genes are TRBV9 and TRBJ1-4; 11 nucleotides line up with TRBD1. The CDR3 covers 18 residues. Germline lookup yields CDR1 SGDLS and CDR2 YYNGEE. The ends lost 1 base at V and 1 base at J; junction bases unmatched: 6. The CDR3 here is CASSVLSGTGGTNEKLFF. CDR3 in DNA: TGTGCCAGCAGCGTACTCTCCGGGACAGGGGGAACTAATGAAAAACTGTTTTTT.

CDR3 sequence: CASSVRTLTRNEQFF. The CDR3 DNA reads as TGTGCCAGCAGTGTCCGGACTCTTACTCGGAATGAGCAGTTCTTC. The rearrangement links TRBV6-1 to TRBJ2-1; D is perhaps TRBD2 (5 bases). The CDR3 contains 15 residues. Trimming removed 4 bases at V and 7 bases at J, with 17 bases between. CDR1 MNHNS and CDR2 SASEGT come from the germline V gene.

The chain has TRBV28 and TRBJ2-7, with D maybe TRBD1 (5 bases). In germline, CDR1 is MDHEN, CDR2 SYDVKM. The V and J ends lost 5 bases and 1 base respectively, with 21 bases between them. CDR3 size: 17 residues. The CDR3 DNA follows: TGTGCCAGCAGTATCCTCGACAGAAACTTAAGATCCTACGAGCAGTACTTC. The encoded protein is CASSILDRNLRSYEQYF.

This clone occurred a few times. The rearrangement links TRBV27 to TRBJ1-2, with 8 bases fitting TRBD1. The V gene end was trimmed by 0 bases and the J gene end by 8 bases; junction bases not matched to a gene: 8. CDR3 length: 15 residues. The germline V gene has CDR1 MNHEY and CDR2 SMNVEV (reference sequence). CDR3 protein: CASSLSSQGAGGYTF. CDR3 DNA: TGTGCCAGCAGTTTATCGTCCCAGGGGGCAGGAGGCTACACCTTC.

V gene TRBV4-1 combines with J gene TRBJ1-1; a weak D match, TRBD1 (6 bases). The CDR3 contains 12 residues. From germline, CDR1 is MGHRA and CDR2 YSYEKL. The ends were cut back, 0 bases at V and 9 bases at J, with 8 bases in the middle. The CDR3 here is CASSQEWGQAFF. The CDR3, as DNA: TGCGCCAGCAGCCAAGAGTGGGGGCAAGCTTTCTTT.

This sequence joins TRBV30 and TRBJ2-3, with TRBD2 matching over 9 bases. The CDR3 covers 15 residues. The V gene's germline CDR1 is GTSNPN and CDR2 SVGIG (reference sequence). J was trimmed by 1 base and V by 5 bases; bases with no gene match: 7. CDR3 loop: CAWVITSGRTDTQYF. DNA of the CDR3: TGTGCCTGGGTTATAACTAGCGGGCGCACAGATACGCAGTATTTT.

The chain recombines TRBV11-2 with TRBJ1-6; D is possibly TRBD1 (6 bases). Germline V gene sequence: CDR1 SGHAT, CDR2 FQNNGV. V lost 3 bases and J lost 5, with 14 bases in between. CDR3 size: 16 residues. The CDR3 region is CASSFPQGSHNSPLHF. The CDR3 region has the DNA TGTGCCAGCAGCTTCCCCCAGGGGTCCCATAATTCACCCCTCCACTTT.

CDR3 sequence (DNA): TGTGCTAGTGCCGTAGCGGGGGCCACAGATACGCAGTATTTT. This sequence encodes CASAVAGATDTQYF. The gene calls are TRBV12-5 and TRBJ2-3, with TRBD2 matching 9 bases. The germline V gene has CDR1 LGHNT and CDR2 FRNRAP. The ends lost 7 bases at V and 2 bases at J; junction bases unmatched: 4. The CDR3 extends over 14 amino acids.